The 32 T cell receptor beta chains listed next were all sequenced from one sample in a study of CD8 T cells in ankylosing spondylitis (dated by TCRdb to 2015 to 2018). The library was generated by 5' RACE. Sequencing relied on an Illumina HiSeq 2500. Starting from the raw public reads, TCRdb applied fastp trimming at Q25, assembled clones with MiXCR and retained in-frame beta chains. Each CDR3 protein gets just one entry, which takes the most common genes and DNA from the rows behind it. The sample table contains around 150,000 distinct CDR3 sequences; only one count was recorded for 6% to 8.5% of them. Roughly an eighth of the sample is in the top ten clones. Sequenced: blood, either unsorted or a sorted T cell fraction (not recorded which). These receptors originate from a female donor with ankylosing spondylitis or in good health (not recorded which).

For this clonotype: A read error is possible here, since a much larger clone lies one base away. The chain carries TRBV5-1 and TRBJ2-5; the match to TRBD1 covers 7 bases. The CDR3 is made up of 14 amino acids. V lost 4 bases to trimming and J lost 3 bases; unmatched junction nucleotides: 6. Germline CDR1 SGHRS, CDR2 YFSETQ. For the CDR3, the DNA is TGCGCCAGCAGCACGGGACAGTACAAAGAGACCCAGTACTTC. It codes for CASSTGQYKETQYF.

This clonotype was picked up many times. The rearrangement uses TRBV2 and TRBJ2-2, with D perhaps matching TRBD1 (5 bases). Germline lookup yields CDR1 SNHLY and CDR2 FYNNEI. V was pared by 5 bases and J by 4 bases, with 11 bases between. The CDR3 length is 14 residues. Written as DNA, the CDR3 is TGTGCCAGCAGTCGAACCCAGGGCACCGGGGAGCTGTTTTTT. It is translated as CASSRTQGTGELFF.

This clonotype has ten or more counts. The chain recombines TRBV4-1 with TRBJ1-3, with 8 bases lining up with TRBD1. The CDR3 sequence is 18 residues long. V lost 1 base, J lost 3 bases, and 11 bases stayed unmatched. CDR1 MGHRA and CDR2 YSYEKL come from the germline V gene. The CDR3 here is CASSQVAQGAFVGNTIYF. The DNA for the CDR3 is TGCGCCAGCAGCCAAGTGGCTCAGGGGGCATTCGTTGGAAACACCATATATTTT.

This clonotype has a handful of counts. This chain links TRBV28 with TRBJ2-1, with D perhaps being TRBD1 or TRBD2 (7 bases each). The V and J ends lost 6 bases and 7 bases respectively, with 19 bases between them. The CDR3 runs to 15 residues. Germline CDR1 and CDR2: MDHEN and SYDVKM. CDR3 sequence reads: CASSPQGRVMNEQFF. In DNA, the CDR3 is TGTGCCAGCAGCCCACAGGGGAGGGTTATGAATGAGCAGTTCTTC.

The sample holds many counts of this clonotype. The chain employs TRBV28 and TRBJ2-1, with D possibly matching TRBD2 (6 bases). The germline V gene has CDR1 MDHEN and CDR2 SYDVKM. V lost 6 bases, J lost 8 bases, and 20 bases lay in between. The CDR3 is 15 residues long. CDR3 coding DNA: TGTGCCAGCAGGGCTACAAAAGAACGGGGGTATGAGCAGTTCTTC. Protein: CASRATKERGYEQFF.

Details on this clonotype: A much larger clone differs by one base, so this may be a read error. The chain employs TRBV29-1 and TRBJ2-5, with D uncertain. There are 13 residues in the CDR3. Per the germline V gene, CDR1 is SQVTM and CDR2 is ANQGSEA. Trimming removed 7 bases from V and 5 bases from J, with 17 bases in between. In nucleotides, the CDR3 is TGCAGCGCCGACCTAACTAACTTGGAGACCCAGTACTTC. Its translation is CSADLTNLETQYF.

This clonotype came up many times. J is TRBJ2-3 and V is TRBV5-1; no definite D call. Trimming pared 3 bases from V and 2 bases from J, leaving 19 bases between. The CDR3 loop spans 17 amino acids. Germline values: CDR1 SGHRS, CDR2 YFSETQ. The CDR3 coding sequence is TGCGCCAGCAGCTCCCGTCCCACACAGATAACCACAGATACGCAGTATTTT. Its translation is CASSSRPTQITTDTQYF.

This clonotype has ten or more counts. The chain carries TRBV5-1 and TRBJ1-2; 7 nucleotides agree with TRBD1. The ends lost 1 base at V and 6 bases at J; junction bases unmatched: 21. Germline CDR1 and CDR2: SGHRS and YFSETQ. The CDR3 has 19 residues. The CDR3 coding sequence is TGCGCCAGCAGCTTGACTCAACAGGGGATCCTTGGAAGGTTGGATGGCTACACCTTC. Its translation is CASSLTQQGILGRLDGYTF.

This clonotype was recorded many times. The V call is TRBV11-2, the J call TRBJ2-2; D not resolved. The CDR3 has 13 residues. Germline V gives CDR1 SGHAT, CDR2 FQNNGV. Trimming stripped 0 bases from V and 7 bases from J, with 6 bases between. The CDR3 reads CASSLEFYGELFF. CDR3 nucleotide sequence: TGTGCCAGCAGCTTAGAGTTTTACGGGGAGCTGTTTTTT.

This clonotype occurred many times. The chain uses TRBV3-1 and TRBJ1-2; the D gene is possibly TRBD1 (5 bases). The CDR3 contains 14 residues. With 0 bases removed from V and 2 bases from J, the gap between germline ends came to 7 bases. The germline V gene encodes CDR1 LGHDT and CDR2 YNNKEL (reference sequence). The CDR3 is CASSQDTGNYGYTF. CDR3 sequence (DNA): TGTGCCAGCAGCCAAGATACAGGCAACTATGGCTACACCTTC.

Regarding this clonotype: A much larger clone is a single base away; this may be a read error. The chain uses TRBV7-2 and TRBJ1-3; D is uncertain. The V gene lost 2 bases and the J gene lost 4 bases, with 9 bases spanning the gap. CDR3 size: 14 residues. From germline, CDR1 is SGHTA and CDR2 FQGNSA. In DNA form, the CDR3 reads TGTACCAGCAGCTTAAAACTTATAGGAAACACCATATATTTT. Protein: CTSSLKLIGNTIYF.

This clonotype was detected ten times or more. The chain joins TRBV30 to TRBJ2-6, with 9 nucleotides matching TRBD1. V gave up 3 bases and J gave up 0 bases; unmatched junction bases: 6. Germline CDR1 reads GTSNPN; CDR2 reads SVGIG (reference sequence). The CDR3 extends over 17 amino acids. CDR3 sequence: CAWRRGQGSSGANVLTF. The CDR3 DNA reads TGTGCCTGGAGACGCGGACAGGGGAGCTCTGGGGCCAACGTCCTGACTTTC.

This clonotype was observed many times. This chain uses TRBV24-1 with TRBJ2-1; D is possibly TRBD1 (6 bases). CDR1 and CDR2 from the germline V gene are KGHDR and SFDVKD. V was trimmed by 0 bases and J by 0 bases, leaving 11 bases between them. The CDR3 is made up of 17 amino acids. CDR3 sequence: CATSDLATGSSYNEQFF. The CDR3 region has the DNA TGTGCCACCAGTGATTTGGCTACAGGGAGCTCCTACAATGAGCAGTTCTTC.

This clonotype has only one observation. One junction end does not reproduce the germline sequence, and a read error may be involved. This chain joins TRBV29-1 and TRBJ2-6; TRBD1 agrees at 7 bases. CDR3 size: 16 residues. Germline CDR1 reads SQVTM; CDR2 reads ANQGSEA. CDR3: CSVVTGEDSGANVLNF. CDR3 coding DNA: TGCAGCGTTGTCACAGGGGAAGACTCTGGGGCCAACGTCCTGAATTTC. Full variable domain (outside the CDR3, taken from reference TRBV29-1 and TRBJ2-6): SAVISQKPSRDICQRGTSLTIQCQVDSQVTMMFWYRQQPGQSLTLIATANQGSEATYESGFVIDKFPISRPNLTFSTLTVSNMSPEDSSIYLCSVVTGEDSGANVLNFGAGSRLTVL.

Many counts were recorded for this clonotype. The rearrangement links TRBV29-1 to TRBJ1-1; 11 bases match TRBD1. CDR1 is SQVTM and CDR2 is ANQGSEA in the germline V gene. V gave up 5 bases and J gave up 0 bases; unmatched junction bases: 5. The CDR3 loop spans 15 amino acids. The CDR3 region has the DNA TGCAGCGTTTCCGGACAGGGGGCATTGAACACTGAAGCTTTCTTT. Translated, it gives CSVSGQGALNTEAFF.

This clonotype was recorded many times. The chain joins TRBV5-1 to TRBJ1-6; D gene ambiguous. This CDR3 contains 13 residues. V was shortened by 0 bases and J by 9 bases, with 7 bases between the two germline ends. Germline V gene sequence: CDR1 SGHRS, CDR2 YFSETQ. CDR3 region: CASSLETPSPLHF. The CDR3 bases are TGCGCCAGCAGCTTGGAGACTCCTTCACCCCTCCACTTT.

In DNA form, the CDR3 reads TGTGCCAGCAGTTTTTGGTCCTCGTCTTCCTACGAGCAGTACTTC. Translating gives CASSFWSSSSYEQYF. V gene TRBV12-3 or TRBV12-4 combines with J gene TRBJ2-7; no clear D. The V end lost 3 bases, the J end lost 1 base, and 13 bases lay between the germline ends. The CDR3 has 15 amino acids.

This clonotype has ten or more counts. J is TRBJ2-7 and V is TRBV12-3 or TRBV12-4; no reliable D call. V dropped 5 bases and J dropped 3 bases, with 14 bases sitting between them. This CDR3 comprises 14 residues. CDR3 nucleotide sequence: TGTGCCAGCAGTCCCGGTGGCGAAGGCTACGAGCAGTACTTC. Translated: CASSPGGEGYEQYF.

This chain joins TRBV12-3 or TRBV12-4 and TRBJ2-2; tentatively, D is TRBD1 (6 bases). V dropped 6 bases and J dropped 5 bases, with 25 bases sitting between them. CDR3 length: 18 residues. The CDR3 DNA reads TGTGCCAGCAGATCAGCCCTGAACAGGGCGGTTACGACCGGGGAGCTGTTTTTT. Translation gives CASRSALNRAVTTGELFF.

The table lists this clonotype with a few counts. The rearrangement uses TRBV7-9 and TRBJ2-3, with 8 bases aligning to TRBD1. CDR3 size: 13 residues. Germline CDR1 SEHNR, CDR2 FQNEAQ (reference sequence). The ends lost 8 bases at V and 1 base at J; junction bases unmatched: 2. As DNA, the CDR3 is TGTGCCAGCGGGGGACAGGGCACAGATACGCAGTATTTT. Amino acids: CASGGQGTDTQYF. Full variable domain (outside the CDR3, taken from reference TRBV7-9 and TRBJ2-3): DTGVSQNPRHKITKRGQNVTFRCDPISEHNRLYWYRQTLGQGPEFLTYFQNEAQLEKSRLLSDRFSAERPKGSFSTLEIQRTEQGDSAMYLCASGGQGTDTQYFGPGTRLTVL.

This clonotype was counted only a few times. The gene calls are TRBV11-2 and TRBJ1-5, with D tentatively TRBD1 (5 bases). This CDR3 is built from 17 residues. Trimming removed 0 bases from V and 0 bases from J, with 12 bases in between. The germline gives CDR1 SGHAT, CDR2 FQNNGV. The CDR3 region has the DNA TGTGCCAGCAGCTTAGATGGTGGGGCCGGTAGCAATCAGCCCCAGCATTTT. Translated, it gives CASSLDGGAGSNQPQHF.

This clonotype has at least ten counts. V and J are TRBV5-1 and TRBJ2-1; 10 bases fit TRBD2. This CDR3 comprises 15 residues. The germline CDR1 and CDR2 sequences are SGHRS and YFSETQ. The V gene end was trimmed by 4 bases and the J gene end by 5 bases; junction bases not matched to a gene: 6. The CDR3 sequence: CASSGGLADHNEQFF. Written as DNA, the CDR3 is TGCGCCAGCAGCGGCGGACTAGCGGATCACAATGAGCAGTTCTTC.

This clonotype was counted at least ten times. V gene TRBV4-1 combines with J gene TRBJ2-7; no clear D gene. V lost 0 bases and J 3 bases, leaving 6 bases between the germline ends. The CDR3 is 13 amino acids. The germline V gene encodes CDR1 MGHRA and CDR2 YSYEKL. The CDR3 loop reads CASSQEGLYEQYF. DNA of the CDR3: TGCGCCAGCAGCCAAGAAGGGCTCTACGAGCAGTACTTC.

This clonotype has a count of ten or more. CDR3 region: CASSLGTGRWTDTQYF. The DNA of the CDR3 is TGTGCCAGCAGTCTGGGGACAGGGCGTTGGACAGATACGCAGTATTTT. The chain is built from TRBV27 and TRBJ2-3; 9 bases agree with TRBD1. Germline-derived CDR1 and CDR2 are MNHEY and SMNVEV (reference sequence). CDR3 length: 16 residues. The V segment lost 5 bases and the J segment 3 bases; nucleotides outside the gene matches: 9.

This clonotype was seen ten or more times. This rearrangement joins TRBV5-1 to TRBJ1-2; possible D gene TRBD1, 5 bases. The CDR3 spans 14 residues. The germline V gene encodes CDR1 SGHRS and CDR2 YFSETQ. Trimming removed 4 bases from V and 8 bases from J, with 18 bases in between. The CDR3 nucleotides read TGCGCCAGCAGCGTATTCGGGACCTTGGACGGCTACACCTTC. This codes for CASSVFGTLDGYTF.

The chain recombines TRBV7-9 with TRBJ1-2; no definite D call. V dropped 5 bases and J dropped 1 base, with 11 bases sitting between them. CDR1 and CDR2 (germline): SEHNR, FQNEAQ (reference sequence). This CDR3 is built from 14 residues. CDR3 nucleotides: TGTGCCAGCAGCGTGGCCAGCATTAACTATGGCTACACCTTC. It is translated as CASSVASINYGYTF.

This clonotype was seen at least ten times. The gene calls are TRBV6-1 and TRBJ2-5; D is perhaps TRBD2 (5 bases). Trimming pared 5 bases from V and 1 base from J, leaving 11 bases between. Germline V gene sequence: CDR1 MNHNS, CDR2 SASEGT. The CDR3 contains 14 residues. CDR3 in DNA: TGTGCCAGCAGTCAACTAGGGATCCAAGAGACCCAGTACTTC. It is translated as CASSQLGIQETQYF.

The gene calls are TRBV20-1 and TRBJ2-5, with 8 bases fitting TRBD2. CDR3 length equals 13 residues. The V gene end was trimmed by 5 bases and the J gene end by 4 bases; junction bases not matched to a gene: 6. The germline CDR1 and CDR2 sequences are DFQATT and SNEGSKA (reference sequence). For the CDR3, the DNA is TGCAGTGCTCCGACTAGCGAGGGAGAGACCCAGTACTTC. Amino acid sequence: CSAPTSEGETQYF.

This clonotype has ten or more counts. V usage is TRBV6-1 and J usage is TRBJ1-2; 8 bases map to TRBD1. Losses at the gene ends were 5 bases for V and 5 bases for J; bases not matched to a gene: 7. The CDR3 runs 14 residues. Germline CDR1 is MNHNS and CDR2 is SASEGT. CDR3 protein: CASSKDREAYGYTF. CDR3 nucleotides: TGTGCCAGCAGTAAGGACAGGGAGGCGTATGGCTACACCTTC.

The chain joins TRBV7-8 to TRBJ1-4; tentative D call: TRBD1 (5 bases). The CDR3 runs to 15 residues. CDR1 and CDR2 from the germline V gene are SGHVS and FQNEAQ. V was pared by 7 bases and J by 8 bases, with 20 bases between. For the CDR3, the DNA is TGTGCCAGCACCTACTCCAGGGCAGGCTTAGAAAAACTGTTTTTT. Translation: CASTYSRAGLEKLFF.

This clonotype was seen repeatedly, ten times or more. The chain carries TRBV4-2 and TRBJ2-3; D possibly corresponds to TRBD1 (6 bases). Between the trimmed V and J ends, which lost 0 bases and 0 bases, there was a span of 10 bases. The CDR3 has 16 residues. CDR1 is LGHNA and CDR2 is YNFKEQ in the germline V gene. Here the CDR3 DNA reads TGTGCCAGCAGCCAAGAGGACAGAGTTAGCACAGATACGCAGTATTTT. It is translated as CASSQEDRVSTDTQYF.

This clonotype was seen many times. In DNA form, the CDR3 reads TGTGCCACCAGTGATCGGGGCCCCAGGGGGATTGAAAAACTGTTTTTT. This codes for CATSDRGPRGIEKLFF. V gene TRBV24-1 combines with J gene TRBJ1-4; TRBD1 matches at 7 bases. V shed 3 bases and J 7 bases; nucleotides not matched to a gene: 10. Germline CDR1 KGHDR, CDR2 SFDVKD. This CDR3 spans 16 amino acids.